In its sample, the clone carrying this T cell receptor beta chain was seen a few times. Its matching antigen is unknown. The data derive from a study of T cell repertoires in cytomegalovirus infection. Germline values: CDR1 MDHEN, CDR2 SYDVKM. The CDR3 consists of 13 residues. J lost 6 bases, V lost 10 bases, and 9 bases had no gene match. Each CDR3 protein is one row after TCRdb ran MiXCR on the reads. Of 750,000 to 900,000 distinct CDR3 sequences listed, around 29% were seen once; the top ten hold about an eighth. The receptor was isolated from a human donor in good health (CMV status not recorded). Some clones in this sample may be carry-over from other donors' samples. The source was cultured CD8+ T cells from PBMCs, collected from culture after CMV antigen stimulation. The rearrangement uses TRBV28 and TRBJ1-2; TRBD1 matches at 9 bases. The CDR3 reads CATRGQGSNGYTF. The CDR3 DNA follows: TGTGCCACCAGGGGACAGGGCTCTAATGGCTACACCTTC.